One sample yielded the 27 T cell receptor beta chains listed below, sequenced in a study of cytomegalovirus exposure and HLA in healthy donors. PCR primers comprised 60 Vbeta and 13 Jbeta primers. TCRdb's copy holds only in-frame clones and misses some; the assay was immunoSEQ multiplex PCR. The sample includes around 110,000 clones, over 75% of them seen just once. The sequenced sample consisted of PBMCs. The receptors were sampled from a man aged 25-40 years in good health and CMV-seronegative.

V gene TRBV27 combines with J gene TRBJ2-3; TRBD2 agrees at 8 bases. This CDR3 contains 16 residues. V lost 4 bases to trimming and J lost 3 bases; unmatched junction nucleotides: 9. Germline V gene data show CDR1 as MNHEY and CDR2 as SMNVEV (reference sequence). The CDR3 DNA follows: TGTGCCAGCAGTTCAGATAGCGGGGCAAGGACAGATACGCAGTATTTT. This sequence encodes CASSSDSGARTDTQYF.

The chain has TRBV25-1 and TRBJ2-5, with TRBD1 identical over 9 bases. The length of the CDR3 is 16 residues. V shed 0 bases, J shed 4 bases, and the junction held 6 bases outside the gene matches. The germline V gene has CDR1 MGHDK and CDR2 SYGVNS. CDR3 sequence reads: CASSEYRDRDGETQYF. In nucleotides, the CDR3 is TGTGCCAGCAGTGAATACAGGGACAGGGATGGAGAGACCCAGTACTTC.

V usage is TRBV27 and J usage is TRBJ2-7; 8 positions agree with TRBD2. The trim removed 2 bases at V and 3 bases at J, leaving 18 bases unmatched. Germline assignment: CDR1 MNHEY and CDR2 SMNVEV (reference sequence). The CDR3 sequence is 19 residues long. The CDR3 DNA reads TGTGCCAGCAGTTTAGGGGTCCCGGGGTCGCGGGGGGTCTACTACGAGCAGTACTTC. Its protein product is CASSLGVPGSRGVYYEQYF.

This clone was seen once. V gene TRBV19 combines with J gene TRBJ2-2, with 10 bases fitting TRBD1. Germline V lookup: CDR1 LNHDA, CDR2 SQIVND (reference sequence). With V trimmed by 5 bases and J by 4 bases, 7 bases remained unmatched. The CDR3 covers 16 residues. The CDR3: CASSDRQGAVTGELFF. CDR3 nucleotide sequence: TGTGCCAGTAGTGACCGACAGGGGGCGGTCACCGGGGAGCTGTTTTTT.

The chain uses TRBV6-1 and TRBJ1-2; D ambiguous. Germline values: CDR1 MNHNS, CDR2 SASEGT. The CDR3 sequence is 12 residues long. Trimming removed 7 bases from V and 0 bases from J, with 6 bases in between. CDR3: CASNSANYGYTF. As DNA, the CDR3 is TGTGCCAGCAATTCGGCTAACTATGGCTACACCTTC.

The genes are TRBV5-1 and TRBJ2-1, with D perhaps TRBD2 (6 bases). This CDR3 has 16 residues. Between the trimmed V and J ends, which lost 4 bases and 5 bases, there was a span of 19 bases. Germline CDR1 and CDR2: SGHRS and YFSETQ. In nucleotides, the CDR3 is TGCGCCAGCAGCCCCTACGTTAGGCGGGGCAACAATGAGCAGTTCTTC. Protein sequence: CASSPYVRRGNNEQFF. The variable domain in full, completed from reference TRBV5-1 and TRBJ2-1, reads KAGVTQTPRYLIKTRGQQVTLSCSPISGHRSVSWYQQTPGQGLQFLFEYFSETQRNKGNFPGRFSGRQFSNSRSEMNVSTLELGDSALYLCASSPYVRRGNNEQFFGPGTRLTVL.

The J gene is TRBJ2-7, the V gene TRBV11-2; D is possibly TRBD2 (5 bases). V was trimmed by 5 bases and J by 5 bases, leaving 10 bases between them. CDR1 and CDR2 (germline): SGHAT, FQNNGV. The CDR3 length is 12 residues. CDR3 protein: CASSTSEDEQYF. The DNA of the CDR3 is TGTGCCAGCAGCACGTCGGAGGACGAGCAGTACTTC.

V usage is TRBV19 and J usage is TRBJ2-7; maybe TRBD1 (5 bases). The germline V gene has CDR1 LNHDA and CDR2 SQIVND (reference sequence). The CDR3 is 14 amino acids. V was pared by 4 bases and J by 0 bases, with 10 bases between. CDR3 residues: CASSTRQSSYEQYF. For the CDR3, the DNA is TGTGCCAGTAGTACCAGACAGAGCTCCTACGAGCAGTACTTC. The complete variable domain, with remaining parts taken from reference TRBV19 and TRBJ2-7, reads DGGITQSPKYLFRKEGQNVTLSCEQNLNHDAMYWYRQDPGQGLRLIYYSQIVNDFQKGDIAEGYSVSREKKESFPLTVTSAQKNPTAFYLCASSTRQSSYEQYFGPGTRLTVT.

J is TRBJ2-5 and V is TRBV7-9; 9 positions match TRBD1. This CDR3 spans 18 amino acids. The germline V gene encodes CDR1 SEHNR and CDR2 FQNEAQ (reference sequence). The V segment lost 4 bases and the J segment 2 bases; nucleotides outside the gene matches: 14. DNA for the CDR3: TGTGCCAGCAGCTCTTTAAAGACATGGGACAGGGTGCAAGAGACCCAGTACTTC. It codes for CASSSLKTWDRVQETQYF.

The rearrangement uses TRBV5-6 and TRBJ2-7; 7 positions agree with TRBD1. CDR1 and CDR2 from the germline V gene are SGHDT and YYEEEE. V was clipped by 2 bases and J by 4 bases; unmatched bases: 9. The CDR3 spans 15 residues. Here the CDR3 reads CASSLGTARGYEQYF. The CDR3 bases are TGTGCCAGCAGCTTAGGGACAGCACGGGGATACGAGCAGTACTTC.

The chain links TRBV27 to TRBJ2-2; the match to TRBD2 covers 9 bases. This CDR3 has 17 residues. CDR1 and CDR2 from the germline V gene are MNHEY and SMNVEV (reference sequence). The J segment lost 6 bases and the V segment lost 5 bases, leaving 13 bases of the junction unmatched. The DNA for the CDR3 is TGTGCCAGCAGTAAGAAGGTTGCGGGGGGGATCGCCGGGGAGCTGTTTTTT. Amino acids: CASSKKVAGGIAGELFF.

This clone was detected only a few times. The chain couples TRBV5-5 to TRBJ1-2, with 11 bases matching TRBD1. The CDR3 is 15 residues long. CDR1 SGHKS and CDR2 YYEKEE come from the germline V gene (reference sequence). The V and J ends lost 4 bases and 5 bases, in that order; junction bases with no gene match: 7. The CDR3 here is CASSTRTGGEYGYTF. CDR3 DNA: TGTGCCAGCAGCACCCGGACAGGGGGCGAGTATGGCTACACCTTC. Looking up the rest from reference TRBV5-5 and TRBJ1-2 gives the full variable domain: DAGVTQSPTHLIKTRGQQVTLRCSPISGHKSVSWYQQVLGQGPQFIFQYYEKEERGRGNFPDRFSARQFPNYSSELNVNALLLGDSALYLCASSTRTGGEYGYTFGSGTRLTVV.

The chain joins TRBV19 to TRBJ1-1; possible D gene TRBD1, 6 bases. The CDR3 covers 14 residues. Germline lookup yields CDR1 LNHDA and CDR2 SQIVND (reference sequence). V was pared by 5 bases and J by 3 bases, with 13 bases between. CDR3 sequence reads: CASSLQGGYTEAFF. CDR3 nucleotide sequence: TGTGCCAGTAGTTTACAGGGAGGGTACACTGAAGCTTTCTTT.

The rearrangement links TRBV6-5 to TRBJ1-4; 7 bases map to TRBD1. CDR1 and CDR2 from the germline V gene are MNHEY and SVGAGI. V dropped 3 bases and J dropped 6; count of bases not matched to a gene: 4. The CDR3 has 14 amino acids. The CDR3 DNA reads TGTGCCAGCAGTTATACAACAGGGGATGAAAAACTGTTTTTT. It is translated as CASSYTTGDEKLFF.

This clone was picked up one time. J is TRBJ2-6 and V is TRBV10-3; 8 bases agree with TRBD1. CDR3 length: 14 amino acids. V shed 9 bases, J shed 4 bases, and the junction held 5 bases outside the gene matches. CDR1 and CDR2 from the germline V gene are ENHRY and SYGVKD. The CDR3 reads CAIRTGYGANVLTF. As DNA, the CDR3 is TGTGCCATTAGGACAGGGTACGGGGCCAACGTCCTGACTTTC.

V gene TRBV4-3 combines with J gene TRBJ2-7; D uncertain. The germline V gene has CDR1 LGHNA and CDR2 YSLEER. Trimming removed 4 bases from V and 0 bases from J, with 7 bases in between. The CDR3 is 13 residues long. CDR3: CASSRGGSYEQYF. The CDR3 DNA reads TGCGCCAGCAGCCGTGGCGGCTCCTACGAGCAGTACTTC.

The chain recombines TRBV7-6 with TRBJ2-1; weak D call: TRBD1 (6 bases). This CDR3 spans 13 amino acids. Germline values: CDR1 SGHVS, CDR2 FNYEAQ. The V end lost 5 bases, the J end lost 10 bases, and 15 bases lay between the germline ends. CDR3 DNA: TGTGCCAGCAGCCCTCTTATACAGGGCGAGCAGTTCTTC. Its translation: CASSPLIQGEQFF.

This clone was seen just once. The genes are TRBV7-6 and TRBJ1-5, with D unclear. The CDR3 runs to 14 residues. Germline V CDR1 and CDR2: SGHVS, FNYEAQ. V lost 2 bases, J lost 6 bases, and 11 bases lay in between. The CDR3 region has the DNA TGTGCCAGCAGCTTAAATCATGGGAGTCAGCCCCAGCATTTT. Its translation is CASSLNHGSQPQHF.

V is TRBV2 and J is TRBJ2-5; D may be TRBD2 (7 bases). V was shortened by 7 bases and J by 4 bases, with 10 bases between the two germline ends. CDR1 and CDR2 (germline): SNHLY, FYNNEI. The CDR3 covers 12 residues. The chain's CDR3 is CASNRGAETQYF. The CDR3 DNA sequence: TGTGCCAGCAACCGGGGGGCAGAGACCCAGTACTTC.

The V and J genes are TRBV11-2 and TRBJ1-1, with D unresolved. From germline, CDR1 is SGHAT and CDR2 FQNNGV. This CDR3 is 14 amino acids long. V gave up 1 base and J gave up 6 bases, with 12 bases separating them. CDR3 sequence: CASSLGYGGSEAFF. The CDR3 DNA sequence: TGTGCCAGCAGCTTAGGCTATGGAGGATCTGAAGCTTTCTTT.

This chain joins TRBV6-5 and TRBJ1-2, with 7 bases identical to TRBD1. Germline-derived CDR1 and CDR2 are MNHEY and SVGAGI. The CDR3 is 15 amino acids. J gave up 2 bases and V 6 bases, and 9 bases lay outside the gene matches. The CDR3 is CASSRIGQENYGYTF. The CDR3 nucleotides read TGTGCCAGCAGCCGCATCGGACAGGAGAACTATGGCTACACCTTC.

The chain carries TRBV2 and TRBJ2-5; tentative D call: TRBD2 (6 bases). The CDR3 is 11 residues long. Germline V gene sequence: CDR1 SNHLY, CDR2 FYNNEI. V lost 8 bases, J lost 5 bases, and 9 bases lay in between. The CDR3 spells CASRDWETQYF. The DNA of the CDR3 is TGTGCCAGCCGGGACTGGGAGACCCAGTACTTC.

The V call is TRBV7-9, the J call TRBJ2-3, with 7 positions matching TRBD1. This CDR3 is 13 amino acids long. Germline CDR1 is SEHNR and CDR2 is FQNEAQ (reference sequence). The V gene end was trimmed by 5 bases and the J gene end by 5 bases; junction bases not matched to a gene: 4. The CDR3 spells CASSASGGDTQYF. The CDR3 DNA is TGTGCCAGCAGCGCCTCAGGGGGAGATACGCAGTATTTT.

The rearrangement joins TRBV5-5 to TRBJ2-1; TRBD1 matches 9 bases. CDR1 and CDR2 from the germline V gene are SGHKS and YYEKEE (reference sequence). CDR3 length: 14 amino acids. J was trimmed by 7 bases and V by 3 bases; bases with no gene match: 5. DNA of the CDR3: TGTGCCAGCAGCTCACAGGGGGCGGGTAATGAGCAGTTCTTC. The encoded protein is CASSSQGAGNEQFF. The full variable domain, in which reference TRBV5-5 and TRBJ2-1 provide the parts outside the CDR3, is DAGVTQSPTHLIKTRGQQVTLRCSPISGHKSVSWYQQVLGQGPQFIFQYYEKEERGRGNFPDRFSARQFPNYSSELNVNALLLGDSALYLCASSSQGAGNEQFFGPGTRLTVL.

The chain employs TRBV9 and TRBJ2-3; D is unclear. Deletions cut 1 base from V and 2 bases from J, with 8 bases between. This CDR3 spans 14 amino acids. The germline gives CDR1 SGDLS, CDR2 YYNGEE. The CDR3 nucleotides are TGTGCCAGCAGCGTAAATACAGACACAGATACGCAGTATTTT. It is translated as CASSVNTDTDTQYF.

The rearrangement joins TRBV4-3 to TRBJ1-3; possibly TRBD1 for D (5 bases). The CDR3 sequence is 17 residues long. Trimming took off 2 bases at V and 0 bases at J, with 14 bases between the two ends. The germline gives CDR1 LGHNA, CDR2 YSLEER. As DNA, the CDR3 is TGCGCCAGCAGCCAAACCCGCGCGGGGACCTCTGGAAACACCATATATTTT. Its translation is CASSQTRAGTSGNTIYF.

The chain carries TRBV5-5 and TRBJ1-5, with D perhaps TRBD1 (5 bases). The germline V gene has CDR1 SGHKS and CDR2 YYEKEE (reference sequence). V was pared by 0 bases and J by 5 bases, with 21 bases between. The CDR3 covers 18 residues. CDR3 sequence reads: CASSLEGGGWAGDQPQHF. The CDR3 region has the DNA TGTGCCAGCAGCTTGGAAGGCGGGGGGTGGGCTGGCGATCAGCCCCAGCATTTT. The full variable domain, its missing parts supplied by reference TRBV5-5 and TRBJ1-5, is DAGVTQSPTHLIKTRGQQVTLRCSPISGHKSVSWYQQVLGQGPQFIFQYYEKEERGRGNFPDRFSARQFPNYSSELNVNALLLGDSALYLCASSLEGGGWAGDQPQHFGDGTRLSIL.